This T cell receptor (beta chain) was captured in a study of CD8 T cells in Susac syndrome. TCR beta sequencing was performed on blood CD8+ and CD4+ T cells. Negative magnetic isolation gave CD8+ and CD4+ cells; FACS enriched CD8+ TEMRA. With V trimmed by 5 bases and J by 3 bases, 11 bases remained unmatched. CDR1 SNHLY and CDR2 FYNNEI come from the germline V gene. The CDR3 sequence is 17 residues long. cDNA came from roughly 0.47 to 1 ug RNA primed by random hexamers. TCRdb used MiXCR to reprocess the immunoSEQ multiplex PCR reads, holding one entry per CDR3 protein. The sample lists about 130,000 distinct CDR3 sequences; 90% to 95% were seen once.

The chain has TRBV2 and TRBJ2-3, with 10 bases fitting TRBD2. This TCR derives from a human donor in good health. The sequenced sample was CD4+ T cells from PBMCs. CDR3 in DNA: TGTGCCAGCAGTTCTAGCGGGAGAGGGGCTTTAACAGATACGCAGTATTTT. The encoded protein is CASSSSGRGALTDTQYF.